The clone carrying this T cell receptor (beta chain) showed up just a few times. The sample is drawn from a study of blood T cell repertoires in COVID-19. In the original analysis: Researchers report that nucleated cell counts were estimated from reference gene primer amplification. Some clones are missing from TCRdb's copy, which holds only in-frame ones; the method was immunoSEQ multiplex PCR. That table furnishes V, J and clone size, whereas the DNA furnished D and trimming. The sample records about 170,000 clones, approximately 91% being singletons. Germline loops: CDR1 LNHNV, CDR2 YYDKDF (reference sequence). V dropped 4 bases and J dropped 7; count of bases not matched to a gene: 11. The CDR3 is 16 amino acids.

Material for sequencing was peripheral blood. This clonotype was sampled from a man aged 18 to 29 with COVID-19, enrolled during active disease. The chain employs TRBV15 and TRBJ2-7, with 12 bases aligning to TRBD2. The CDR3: CATSTRTSGTPGEQYF. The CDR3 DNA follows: TGTGCCACCAGCACCCGGACTAGCGGGACCCCAGGAGAGCAGTACTTC.